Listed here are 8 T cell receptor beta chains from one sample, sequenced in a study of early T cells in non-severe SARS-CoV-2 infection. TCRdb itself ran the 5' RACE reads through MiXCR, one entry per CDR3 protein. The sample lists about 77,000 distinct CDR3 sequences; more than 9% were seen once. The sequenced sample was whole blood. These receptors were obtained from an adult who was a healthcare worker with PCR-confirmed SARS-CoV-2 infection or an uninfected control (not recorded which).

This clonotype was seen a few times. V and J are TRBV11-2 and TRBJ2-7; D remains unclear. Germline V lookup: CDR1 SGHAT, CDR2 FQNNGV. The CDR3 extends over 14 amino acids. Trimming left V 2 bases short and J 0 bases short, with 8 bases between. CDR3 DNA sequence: TGTGCCAGCAGCTTATCCATCAGCTCCTACGAGCAGTACTTC. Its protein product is CASSLSISSYEQYF.

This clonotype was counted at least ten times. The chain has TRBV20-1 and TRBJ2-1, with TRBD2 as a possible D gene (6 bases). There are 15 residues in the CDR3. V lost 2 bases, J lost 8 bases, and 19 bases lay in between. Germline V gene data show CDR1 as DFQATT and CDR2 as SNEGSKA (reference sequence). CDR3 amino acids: CSARRASASRDEQFF. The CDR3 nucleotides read TGCAGTGCTAGAAGGGCTAGCGCCAGTAGGGATGAGCAGTTCTTC.

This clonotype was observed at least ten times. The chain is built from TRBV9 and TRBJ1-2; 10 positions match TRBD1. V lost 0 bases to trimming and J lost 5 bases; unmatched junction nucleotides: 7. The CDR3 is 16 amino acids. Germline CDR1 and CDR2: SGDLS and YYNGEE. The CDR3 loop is CASSVDGQGGWYGYTF. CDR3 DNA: TGTGCCAGCAGCGTAGACGGACAGGGGGGCTGGTATGGCTACACCTTC.

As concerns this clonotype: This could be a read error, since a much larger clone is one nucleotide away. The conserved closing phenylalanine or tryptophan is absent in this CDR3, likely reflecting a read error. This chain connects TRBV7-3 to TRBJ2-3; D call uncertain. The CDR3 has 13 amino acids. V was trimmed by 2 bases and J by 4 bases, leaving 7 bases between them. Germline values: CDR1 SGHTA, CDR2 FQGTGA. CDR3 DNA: TGTGCCAGCAGCTTAGTCCCCGCAGATACGCAGTATTCT. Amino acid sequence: CASSLVPADTQYS.

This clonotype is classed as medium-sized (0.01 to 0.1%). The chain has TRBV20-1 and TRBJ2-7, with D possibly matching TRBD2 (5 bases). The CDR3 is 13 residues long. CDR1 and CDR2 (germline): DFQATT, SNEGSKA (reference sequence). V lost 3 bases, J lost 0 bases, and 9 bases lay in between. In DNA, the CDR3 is TGCAGTGCTAGGGACTTTCCCTCCTACGAGCAGTACTTC. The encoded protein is CSARDFPSYEQYF.

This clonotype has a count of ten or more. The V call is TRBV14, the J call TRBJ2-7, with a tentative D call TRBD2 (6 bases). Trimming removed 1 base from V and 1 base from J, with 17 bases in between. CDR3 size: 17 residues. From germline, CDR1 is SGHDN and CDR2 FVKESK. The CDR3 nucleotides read TGTGCCAGCAGCCAAGGCTGGGCGGGACCCGCTTCCTACGAGCAGTACTTC. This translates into CASSQGWAGPASYEQYF.

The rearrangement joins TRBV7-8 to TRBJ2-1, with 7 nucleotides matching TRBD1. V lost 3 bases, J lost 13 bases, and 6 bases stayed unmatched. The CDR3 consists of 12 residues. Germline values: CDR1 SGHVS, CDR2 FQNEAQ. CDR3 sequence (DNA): TGTGCCAGCAGCTTGGGACAGCCCGCCCAGTTCTTC. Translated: CASSLGQPAQFF.

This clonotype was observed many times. The CDR3 protein is CSARDLDPGTGKAYEQFF. The CDR3, as DNA: TGCAGTGCTAGAGATTTGGACCCCGGGACAGGGAAGGCATATGAGCAGTTCTTC. The V and J genes are TRBV20-1 and TRBJ2-1; TRBD1 agrees at 9 bases. Trimming cost V 0 bases and J 8 bases; bases outside gene matches: 17. Germline loops: CDR1 DFQATT, CDR2 SNEGSKA (reference sequence). The CDR3 spans 18 residues.